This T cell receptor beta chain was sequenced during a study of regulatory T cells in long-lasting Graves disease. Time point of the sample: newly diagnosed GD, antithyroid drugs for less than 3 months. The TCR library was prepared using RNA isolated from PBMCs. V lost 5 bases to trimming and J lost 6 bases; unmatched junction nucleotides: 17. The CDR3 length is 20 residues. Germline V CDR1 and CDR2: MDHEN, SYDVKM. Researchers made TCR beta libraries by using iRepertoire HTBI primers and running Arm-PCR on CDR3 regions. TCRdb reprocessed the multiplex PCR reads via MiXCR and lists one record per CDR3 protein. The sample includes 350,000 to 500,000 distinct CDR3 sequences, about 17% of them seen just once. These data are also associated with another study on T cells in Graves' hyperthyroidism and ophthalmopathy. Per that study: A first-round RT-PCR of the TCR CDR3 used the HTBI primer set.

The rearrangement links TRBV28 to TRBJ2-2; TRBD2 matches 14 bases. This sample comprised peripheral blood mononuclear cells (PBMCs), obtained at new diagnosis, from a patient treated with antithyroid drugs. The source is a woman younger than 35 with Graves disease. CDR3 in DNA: TGTGCCAGCAGTCCACTCGGGTTGGGACTAGCGGGAGATGGGGCCGGGGAGCTGTTTTTT. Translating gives CASSPLGLGLAGDGAGELFF.